These T cell receptor beta chains were read from a single sample in a study of blood T cell repertoires in COVID-19. The data were produced by immunoSEQ multiplex PCR, yet TCRdb's version contains in-frame clones alone and is incomplete. In the table there are about 140,000 clones, around 87% of which are singletons. The sequencing input was peripheral blood. The origin of the receptors is a human donor in a cohort sampled during active COVID-19. Each CDR3 is given with its conserved first and last residue. D genes are given only for firm matches. The size field is filled for only some rows; it gives once, few, many or a size class.

V gene: TRBV7-3; D gene: .; J gene: TRBJ1-1; clone size: .; CDR3 protein: CASSFLNTEAFF; CDR3 DNA: TGTGCCAGCAGCTTCTTAAACACTGAAGCTTTCTTT
V gene: TRBV7-8; D gene: TRBD2; J gene: TRBJ2-2; clone size: .; CDR3 protein: CASSLGGRVNTGELFF; CDR3 DNA: TGTGCCAGCAGCTTAGGGGGGAGGGTAAACACCGGGGAGCTGTTTTTT
V gene: TRBV11-2; D gene: .; J gene: TRBJ2-7; clone size: .; CDR3 protein: CASSLGPGEVYEQYF; CDR3 DNA: TGTGCCAGCAGCTTAGGGCCAGGGGAAGTCTACGAGCAGTACTTC
V gene: TRBV24-1; D gene: TRBD2; J gene: TRBJ2-7; clone size: .; CDR3 protein: CATSDQGLAGPYEQYF; CDR3 DNA: TGTGCCACCAGTGACCAGGGACTAGCGGGGCCCTACGAGCAGTACTTC
V gene: TRBV7-2; D gene: TRBD2; J gene: TRBJ2-5; clone size: .; CDR3 protein: CASSLASGTSAQETQYF; CDR3 DNA: TGTGCCAGCAGCTTAGCCTCCGGGACTAGCGCCCAAGAGACCCAGTACTTC
V gene: TRBV19; D gene: .; J gene: TRBJ2-7; clone size: .; CDR3 protein: CASSIQGPYEQYF; CDR3 DNA: TGTGCCAGTAGTATTCAGGGCCCCTACGAGCAGTACTTC
V gene: TRBV7-2; D gene: TRBD1; J gene: TRBJ1-6; clone size: .; CDR3 protein: CASSPWTGYTAPLHF; CDR3 DNA: TGTGCCAGCAGCCCCTGGACAGGGTACACGGCACCCCTCCACTTT
V gene: TRBV27; D gene: TRBD1; J gene: TRBJ2-7; clone size: .; CDR3 protein: CASSYGQGPYEQYF; CDR3 DNA: TGTGCCAGCAGTTACGGACAGGGCCCCTACGAGCAGTACTTC
V gene: TRBV18; D gene: .; J gene: TRBJ2-1; clone size: .; CDR3 protein: CASSPGAPIGNEQFF; CDR3 DNA: TGTGCCAGCTCACCAGGGGCCCCAATAGGGAATGAGCAGTTCTTC
V gene: TRBV7-9; D gene: TRBD1; J gene: TRBJ2-7; clone size: few; CDR3 protein: CASSSGTASAYEQYF; CDR3 DNA: TGTGCCAGCAGCTCCGGGACAGCCAGCGCGTACGAGCAGTACTTC
V gene: TRBV6-6; D gene: .; J gene: TRBJ1-1; clone size: .; CDR3 protein: CASSPFPLGQNTEAFF; CDR3 DNA: TGTGCCAGCAGTCCGTTCCCCTTAGGACAGAACACTGAAGCTTTCTTT
V gene: TRBV2; D gene: .; J gene: TRBJ2-2; clone size: .; CDR3 protein: CASMWGRTGELFF; CDR3 DNA: TGTGCCAGCATGTGGGGGCGAACCGGGGAGCTGTTTTTT
V gene: TRBV19; D gene: .; J gene: TRBJ1-4; clone size: .; CDR3 protein: CASRWGQAPSRANEKLFF; CDR3 DNA: TGTGCCAGTAGATGGGGGCAAGCCCCGTCGAGGGCTAATGAAAAACTGTTTTTT
V gene: TRBV5-6; D gene: .; J gene: TRBJ1-2; clone size: once; CDR3 protein: CASSLDRRYGYTF; CDR3 DNA: TGTGCCAGCAGCTTGGACAGACGCTATGGCTACACCTTC
V gene: TRBV28; D gene: .; J gene: TRBJ1-2; clone size: once; CDR3 protein: CASSFYVGYGYTF; CDR3 DNA: TGTGCCAGCAGCTTTTACGTCGGCTATGGCTACACCTTC
V gene: TRBV10-2; D gene: TRBD1; J gene: TRBJ1-5; clone size: .; CDR3 protein: CATSKDRGENQPQHF; CDR3 DNA: TGCGCCACCTCGAAGGACAGGGGAGAGAATCAGCCCCAGCATTTT
V gene: TRBV3-1/TRBV3-2; D gene: .; J gene: TRBJ1-2; clone size: .; CDR3 protein: CASSREGQLYGYTF; CDR3 DNA: TGTGCCAGCAGCCGGGAAGGACAGCTTTATGGCTACACCTTC
V gene: TRBV7-9; D gene: .; J gene: TRBJ1-1; clone size: .; CDR3 protein: CASSPWAEAFF; CDR3 DNA: TGTGCCAGCAGCCCCTGGGCGGAAGCTTTCTTT
V gene: TRBV12-3/TRBV12-4; D gene: .; J gene: TRBJ1-3; clone size: .; CDR3 protein: CASSLVTGNTIYF; CDR3 DNA: TGTGCCAGCAGTTTAGTTACAGGAAACACCATATATTTT
V gene: TRBV27; D gene: TRBD2; J gene: TRBJ2-1; clone size: .; CDR3 protein: CASSLPTSGSSYNEQFF; CDR3 DNA: TGTGCCAGCAGTTTACCGACTAGCGGGAGCTCCTACAATGAGCAGTTCTTC
V gene: TRBV15; D gene: .; J gene: TRBJ1-4; clone size: .; CDR3 protein: CATSRDLADEKLFF; CDR3 DNA: TGTGCCACCAGCAGAGATCTCGCGGATGAAAAACTGTTTTTT
V gene: TRBV19; D gene: .; J gene: TRBJ1-1; clone size: .; CDR3 protein: CASESSLRNTEAFF; CDR3 DNA: TGTGCCAGCGAGAGCTCCCTTCGGAACACTGAAGCTTTCTTT
V gene: TRBV2; D gene: TRBD1; J gene: TRBJ1-4; clone size: .; CDR3 protein: CASKGTGPEKLFF; CDR3 DNA: TGTGCCAGCAAGGGGACAGGACCTGAAAAACTGTTTTTT
V gene: TRBV6-6; D gene: .; J gene: TRBJ2-1; clone size: .; CDR3 protein: CASSDRSKYNEQFF; CDR3 DNA: TGTGCCAGCAGTGACAGGTCTAAATACAATGAGCAGTTCTTC
V gene: TRBV7-9; D gene: TRBD1; J gene: TRBJ2-3; clone size: .; CDR3 protein: CASSPGQLNTDTQYF; CDR3 DNA: TGTGCCAGCAGCCCGGGACAGCTAAACACAGATACGCAGTATTTT
V gene: TRBV18; D gene: TRBD1; J gene: TRBJ1-5; clone size: .; CDR3 protein: CASSRQGLGNQPQHF; CDR3 DNA: TGTGCCAGCTCTCGACAGGGTCTTGGCAATCAGCCCCAGCATTTT
V gene: TRBV11-2; D gene: TRBD1; J gene: TRBJ2-2; clone size: .; CDR3 protein: CASSSNRGAAGELFF; CDR3 DNA: TGTGCCAGCAGCTCAAACAGGGGCGCAGCCGGGGAGCTGTTTTTT
V gene: TRBV19; D gene: TRBD2; J gene: TRBJ2-2; clone size: .; CDR3 protein: CASSIGGLAGGANTGELFF; CDR3 DNA: TGTGCCAGTAGTATAGGAGGACTAGCGGGAGGGGCGAACACCGGGGAGCTGTTTTTT
V gene: TRBV3-1/TRBV3-2; D gene: .; J gene: TRBJ1-2; clone size: few; CDR3 protein: CASSQYGGNYGYTF; CDR3 DNA: TGTGCCAGCAGCCAGTACGGCGGGAACTATGGCTACACCTTC
V gene: TRBV11-2; D gene: .; J gene: TRBJ2-2; clone size: .; CDR3 protein: CASSLEQGASTGELFF; CDR3 DNA: TGTGCCAGCAGCCTAGAACAGGGAGCGAGCACCGGGGAGCTGTTTTTT
V gene: TRBV5-1; D gene: TRBD1; J gene: TRBJ1-2; clone size: .; CDR3 protein: CASSLVGTGNTYGYTF; CDR3 DNA: TGCGCCAGCAGCTTGGTTGGGACAGGGAATACCTATGGCTACACCTTC
V gene: TRBV6-1; D gene: .; J gene: TRBJ2-7; clone size: once; CDR3 protein: CASSEMAGYASYEQYF; CDR3 DNA: TGTGCCAGCAGTGAAATGGCAGGGTATGCCTCCTACGAGCAGTACTTC
V gene: TRBV27; D gene: .; J gene: TRBJ2-3; clone size: .; CDR3 protein: CASSLSKWAKSTDTQYF; CDR3 DNA: TGTGCCAGCAGTTTATCGAAGTGGGCTAAGAGCACAGATACGCAGTATTTT
V gene: TRBV27; D gene: .; J gene: TRBJ2-3; clone size: .; CDR3 protein: CASGAESTDTQYF; CDR3 DNA: TGTGCCAGCGGGGCGGAAAGCACAGATACGCAGTATTTT
V gene: TRBV2; D gene: TRBD2; J gene: TRBJ2-1; clone size: .; CDR3 protein: CASSDGRGGTNEQFF; CDR3 DNA: TGTGCCAGCAGTGATGGGCGGGGGGGGACGAATGAGCAGTTCTTC
V gene: TRBV3-1/TRBV3-2; D gene: .; J gene: TRBJ2-7; clone size: .; CDR3 protein: CASSQVSTTSSYEQYF; CDR3 DNA: TGTGCCAGCAGCCAAGTTTCGACTACGAGCTCCTACGAGCAGTACTTC
V gene: TRBV7-2; D gene: TRBD2; J gene: TRBJ2-3; clone size: once; CDR3 protein: CASSSPPGLVPYF; CDR3 DNA: TGTGCCAGCAGCTCCCCCCCGGGACTAGTCCCTTATTTT
V gene: TRBV4-1; D gene: .; J gene: TRBJ2-1; clone size: .; CDR3 protein: CASSQERSEQFF; CDR3 DNA: TGCGCCAGCAGCCAAGAAAGGAGTGAGCAGTTCTTC